The clone carrying this T cell receptor (beta chain) was counted once. What it binds is not known. Germline loops: CDR1 SGHRS, CDR2 YFSETQ. The CDR3 spans 13 residues. Trimming cost V 3 bases and J 12 bases, with 16 bases left between them. Enrollment shut out patients with autoimmune disease history or systemic immunosuppression. These data come from a study of OX40 agonist ivuxolimab in advanced cancers. Study details: Three individuals attained partial responses, comprising one hepatocellular carcinoma case and two cutaneous melanoma cases. The study's findings and limits: Among the lowest peripheral clonal expansion occurred in 0.1-3.0 mg/kg partial responders. At 0.1 to 3.0 mg/kg and by week 6, clonal expansion occurred in CD4+ and CD8+ blood T cells.

Sequencing used immunoSEQ multiplex PCR; TCRdb keeps in-frame clones, though not all of them. The sample includes approximately 44,000 clones, around 80% of them seen just once. The specimen was CD4+ or CD8+ T cells sorted from blood, collected in a trial of the OX40 agonist ivuxolimab. The receptor was derived from an adult with an advanced solid tumor such as melanoma, head and neck, liver or kidney cancer. V gene TRBV5-1 combines with J gene TRBJ2-1; D is uncertain. The CDR3 protein is CASSWQQADGQFF. In DNA, the CDR3 is TGCGCCAGCAGCTGGCAGCAGGCAGATGGGCAGTTCTTC.